What follows describes a single T cell receptor (beta chain). The sample belongs to a study of blood T cell repertoires in COVID-19. As for the study in general: Spain, Italy and the United States supplied samples that represented acute and convalescent COVID-19.

Profiling relied on immunoSEQ multiplex PCR, and the TCRdb table lists in-frame clones only, not all of them. The sample lists 290,000 or so clones, 90% to 95% occurring once. Enrolment of Seattle patients took place during active infection, and they were followed longitudinally. This clonotype was obtained from a woman between 25 and 40 years old with COVID-19, enrolled during active disease. Sequenced input: peripheral blood.

CDR3 nucleotides: TGCGCCAGCACTCCTAGCGGGAGGGAGCAGACCCAGTACTTC. It is translated as CASTPSGREQTQYF. The V call is TRBV10-2, the J call TRBJ2-5; 12 nucleotides match TRBD2. The CDR3 totals 14 residues. The germline CDR1 and CDR2 sequences are WSHSY and SAAADI. Losses at the gene ends were 7 bases for V and 6 bases for J; bases not matched to a gene: 6.